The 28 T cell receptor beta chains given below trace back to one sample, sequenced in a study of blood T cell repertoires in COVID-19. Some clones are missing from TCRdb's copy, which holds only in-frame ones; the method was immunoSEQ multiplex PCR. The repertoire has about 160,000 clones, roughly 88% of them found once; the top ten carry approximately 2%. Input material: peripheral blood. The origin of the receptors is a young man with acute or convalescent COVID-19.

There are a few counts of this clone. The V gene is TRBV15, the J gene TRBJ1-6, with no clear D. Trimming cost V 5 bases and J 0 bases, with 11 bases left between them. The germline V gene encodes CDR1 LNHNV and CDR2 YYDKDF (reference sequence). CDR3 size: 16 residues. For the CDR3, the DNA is TGTGCCACCAGCCATTCAGCGAGCTCCTATAATTCACCCCTCCACTTT. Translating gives CATSHSASSYNSPLHF.

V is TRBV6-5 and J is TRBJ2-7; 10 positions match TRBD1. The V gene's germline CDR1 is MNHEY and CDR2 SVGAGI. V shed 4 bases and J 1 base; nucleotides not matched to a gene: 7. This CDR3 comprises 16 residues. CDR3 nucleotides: TGTGCCAGCAGTTTCCGGGACAGGGGTTCTTCCTACGAGCAGTACTTC. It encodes CASSFRDRGSSYEQYF.

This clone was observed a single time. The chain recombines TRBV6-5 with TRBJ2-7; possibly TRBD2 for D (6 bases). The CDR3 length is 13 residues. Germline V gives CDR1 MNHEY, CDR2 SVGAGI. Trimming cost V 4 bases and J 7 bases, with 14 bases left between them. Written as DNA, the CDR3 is TGTGCCAGCAGTTCGGGAGTCGTCTGGGAGCAGTACTTC. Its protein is CASSSGVVWEQYF.

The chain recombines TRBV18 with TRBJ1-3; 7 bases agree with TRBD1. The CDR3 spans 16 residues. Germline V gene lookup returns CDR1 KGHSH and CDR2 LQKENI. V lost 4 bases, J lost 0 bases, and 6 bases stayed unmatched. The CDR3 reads CASSRGTESSGNTIYF. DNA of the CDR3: TGTGCCAGCTCACGGGGGACAGAGAGCTCTGGAAACACCATATATTTT.

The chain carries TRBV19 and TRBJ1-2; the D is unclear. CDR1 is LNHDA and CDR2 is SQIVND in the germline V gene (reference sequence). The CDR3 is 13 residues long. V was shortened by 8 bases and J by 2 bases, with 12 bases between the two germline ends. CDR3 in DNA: TGTGCCAGTTCGCGGACTGCAAACTATGGCTACACCTTC. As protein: CASSRTANYGYTF.

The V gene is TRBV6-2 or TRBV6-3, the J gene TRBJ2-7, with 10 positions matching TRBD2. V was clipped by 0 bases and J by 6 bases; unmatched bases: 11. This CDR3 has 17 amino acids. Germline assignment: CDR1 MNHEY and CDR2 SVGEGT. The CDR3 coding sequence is TGTGCCAGCAGTTACTCGAAAAAAGCGGGAGGGCCGGTCGAGCAGTACTTC. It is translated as CASSYSKKAGGPVEQYF.

CDR3 sequence: CASSAGQYNQPQHF. In nucleotides, the CDR3 is TGTGCCAGCAGCGCTGGACAGTACAATCAGCCCCAGCATTTT. The V call is TRBV6-5, the J call TRBJ1-5; D may be TRBD1 (6 bases). This CDR3 comprises 14 residues. V gave up 6 bases and J gave up 3 bases, with 12 bases separating them. Germline CDR1 and CDR2: MNHEY and SVGAGI.

In nucleotides, the CDR3 is TGTGCCAGAAGCTTGGTATTAGCGGACCCCTCCTACAATGAGCAGTTCTTC. Residues: CARSLVLADPSYNEQFF. This chain joins TRBV5-3 and TRBJ2-1, with D maybe TRBD2 (6 bases). TRBV5-3 is marked as an open reading frame, function uncertain. Trimming stripped 0 bases from V and 0 bases from J, with 13 bases between. The CDR3 is 17 amino acids.

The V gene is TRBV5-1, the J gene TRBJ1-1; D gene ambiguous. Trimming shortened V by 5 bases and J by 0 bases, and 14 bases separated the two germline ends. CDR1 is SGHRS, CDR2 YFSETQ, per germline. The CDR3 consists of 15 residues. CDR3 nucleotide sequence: TGCGCCAGCAGTCCACGGGGAGGGATGAACACTGAAGCTTTCTTT. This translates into CASSPRGGMNTEAFF.

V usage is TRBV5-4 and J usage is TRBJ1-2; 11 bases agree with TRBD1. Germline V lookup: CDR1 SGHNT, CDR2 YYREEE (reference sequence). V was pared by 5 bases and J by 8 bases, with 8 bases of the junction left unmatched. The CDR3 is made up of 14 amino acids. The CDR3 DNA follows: TGTGCCAGCAGGACCGGACAGGGGGCTGAGGGCTACACCTTC. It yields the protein CASRTGQGAEGYTF.

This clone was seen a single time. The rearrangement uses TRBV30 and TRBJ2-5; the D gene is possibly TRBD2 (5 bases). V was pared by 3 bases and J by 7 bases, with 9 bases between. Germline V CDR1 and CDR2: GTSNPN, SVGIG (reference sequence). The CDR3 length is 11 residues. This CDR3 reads CAWSYEGTQYF. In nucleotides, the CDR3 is TGTGCCTGGAGCTATGAGGGGACCCAGTACTTC.

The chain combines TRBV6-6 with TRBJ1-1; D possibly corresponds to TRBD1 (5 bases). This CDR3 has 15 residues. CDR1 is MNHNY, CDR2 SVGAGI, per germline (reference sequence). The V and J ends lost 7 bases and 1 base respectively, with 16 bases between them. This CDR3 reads CASTDGQYRNTEAFF. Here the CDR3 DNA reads TGTGCCAGCACCGACGGACAATATCGGAACACTGAAGCTTTCTTT.

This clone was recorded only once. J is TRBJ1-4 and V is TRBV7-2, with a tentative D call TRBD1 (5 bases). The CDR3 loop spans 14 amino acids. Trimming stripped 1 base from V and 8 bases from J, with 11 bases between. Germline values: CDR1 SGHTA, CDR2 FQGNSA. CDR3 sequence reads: CASSLGRGREKLFF. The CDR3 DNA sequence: TGTGCCAGCAGCTTAGGCCGGGGGAGAGAAAAACTGTTTTTT.

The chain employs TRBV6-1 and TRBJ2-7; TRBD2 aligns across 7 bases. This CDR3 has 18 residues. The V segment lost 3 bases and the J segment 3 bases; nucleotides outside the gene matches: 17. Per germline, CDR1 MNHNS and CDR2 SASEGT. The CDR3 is CASSESSGGYIVNYEQYF. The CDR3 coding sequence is TGTGCCAGCAGTGAGTCTAGCGGCGGGTATATCGTCAACTACGAGCAGTACTTC.

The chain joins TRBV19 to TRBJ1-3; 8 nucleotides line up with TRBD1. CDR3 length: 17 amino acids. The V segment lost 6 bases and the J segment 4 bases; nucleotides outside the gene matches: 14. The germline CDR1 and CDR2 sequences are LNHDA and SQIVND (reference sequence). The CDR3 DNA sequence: TGTGCCAGTAGGCCGACTCCAGGGGGCGTCAAAGGAAACACCATATATTTT. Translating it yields CASRPTPGGVKGNTIYF.

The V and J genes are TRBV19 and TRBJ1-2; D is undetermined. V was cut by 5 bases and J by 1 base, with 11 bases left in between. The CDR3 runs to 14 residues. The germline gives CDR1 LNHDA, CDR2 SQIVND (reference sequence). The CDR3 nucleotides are TGTGCCAGTAGTCCCACCCAGGTTAACTATGGCTACACCTTC. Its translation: CASSPTQVNYGYTF. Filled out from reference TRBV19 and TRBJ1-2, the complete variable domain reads DGGITQSPKYLFRKEGQNVTLSCEQNLNHDAMYWYRQDPGQGLRLIYYSQIVNDFQKGDIAEGYSVSREKKESFPLTVTSAQKNPTAFYLCASSPTQVNYGYTFGSGTRLTVV.

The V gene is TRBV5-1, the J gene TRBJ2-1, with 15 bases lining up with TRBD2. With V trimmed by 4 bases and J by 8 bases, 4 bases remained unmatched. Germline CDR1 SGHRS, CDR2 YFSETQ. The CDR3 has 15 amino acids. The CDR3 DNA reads TGCGCCAGCAGCACCGGACTAGCGGGAGGGGATGAGCAGTTCTTC. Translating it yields CASSTGLAGGDEQFF.

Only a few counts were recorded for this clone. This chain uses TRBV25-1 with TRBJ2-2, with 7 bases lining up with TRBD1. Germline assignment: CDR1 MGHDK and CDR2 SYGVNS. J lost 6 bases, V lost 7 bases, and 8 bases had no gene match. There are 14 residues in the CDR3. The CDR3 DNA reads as TGTGCCAGCACCGAAACCCAGGGGGCCGGGGAGCTGTTTTTT. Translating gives CASTETQGAGELFF.

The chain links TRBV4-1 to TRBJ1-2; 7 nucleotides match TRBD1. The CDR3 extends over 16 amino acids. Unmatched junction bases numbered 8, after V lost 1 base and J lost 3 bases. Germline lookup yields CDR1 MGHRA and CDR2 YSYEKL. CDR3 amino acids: CASSQVLDRVDYGYTF. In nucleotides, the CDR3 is TGCGCCAGCAGCCAAGTTTTAGACAGGGTTGACTATGGCTACACCTTC.

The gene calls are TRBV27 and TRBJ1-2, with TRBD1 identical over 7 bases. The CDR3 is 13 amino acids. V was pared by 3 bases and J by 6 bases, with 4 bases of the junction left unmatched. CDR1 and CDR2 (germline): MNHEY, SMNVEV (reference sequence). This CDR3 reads CASSFGTADGYTF. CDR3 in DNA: TGTGCCAGCAGTTTTGGGACAGCCGATGGCTACACCTTC.

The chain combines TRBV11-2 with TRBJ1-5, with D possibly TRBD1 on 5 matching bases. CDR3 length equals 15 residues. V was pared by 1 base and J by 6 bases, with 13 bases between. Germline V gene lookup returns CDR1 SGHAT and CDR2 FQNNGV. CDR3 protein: CASSLVRQGGQPQHF. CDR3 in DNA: TGTGCCAGCAGCTTAGTACGGCAGGGTGGTCAGCCCCAGCATTTT.

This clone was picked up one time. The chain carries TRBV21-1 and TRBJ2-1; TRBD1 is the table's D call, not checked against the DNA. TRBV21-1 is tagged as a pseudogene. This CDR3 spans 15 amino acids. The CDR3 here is CASTRPGTEYNEQFF. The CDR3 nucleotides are TGTGCCAGCACCAGGCCCGGGACAGAATACAATGAGCAGTTCTTC.

CDR3 in DNA: TGCGCCAGCAGCTTATACGACAGGGACACTGAAGCTTTCTTT. This encodes CASSLYDRDTEAFF. The rearrangement joins TRBV5-1 to TRBJ1-1; 7 nucleotides agree with TRBD1. CDR1 is SGHRS, CDR2 YFSETQ, per germline. Germline trimming cut 2 bases from V and 3 bases from J; bases unmatched to any gene: 4. The CDR3 extends over 14 amino acids.

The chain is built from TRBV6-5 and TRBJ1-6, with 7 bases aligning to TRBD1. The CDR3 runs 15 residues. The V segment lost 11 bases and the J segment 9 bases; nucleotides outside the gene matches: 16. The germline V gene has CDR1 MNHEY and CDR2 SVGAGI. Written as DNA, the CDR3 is TGTGCCGCAGGAGGGGGCACTAATAGTGGTTCACCCCTCCACTTT. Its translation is CAAGGGTNSGSPLHF.

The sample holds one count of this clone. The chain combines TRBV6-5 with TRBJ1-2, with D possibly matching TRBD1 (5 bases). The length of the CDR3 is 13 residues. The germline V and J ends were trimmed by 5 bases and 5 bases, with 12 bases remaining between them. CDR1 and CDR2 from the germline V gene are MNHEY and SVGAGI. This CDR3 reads CASSSREGYGYTF. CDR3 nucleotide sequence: TGTGCCAGCAGTAGCAGGGAAGGGTATGGCTACACCTTC.

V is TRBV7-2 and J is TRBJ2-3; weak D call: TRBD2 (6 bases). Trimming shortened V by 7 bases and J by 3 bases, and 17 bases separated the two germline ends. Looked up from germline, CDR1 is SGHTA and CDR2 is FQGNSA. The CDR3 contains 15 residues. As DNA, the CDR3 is TGTGCCAGCACCGTTTGGGGGACTCCAACAGATACGCAGTATTTT. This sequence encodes CASTVWGTPTDTQYF.

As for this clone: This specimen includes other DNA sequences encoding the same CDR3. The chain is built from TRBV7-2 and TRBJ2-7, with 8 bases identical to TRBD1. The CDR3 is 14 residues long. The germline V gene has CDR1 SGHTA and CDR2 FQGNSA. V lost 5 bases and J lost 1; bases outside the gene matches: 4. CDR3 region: CASSTRQGSYEQYF. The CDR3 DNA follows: TGTGCCAGCAGCACCCGACAGGGGTCCTACGAGCAGTACTTC.

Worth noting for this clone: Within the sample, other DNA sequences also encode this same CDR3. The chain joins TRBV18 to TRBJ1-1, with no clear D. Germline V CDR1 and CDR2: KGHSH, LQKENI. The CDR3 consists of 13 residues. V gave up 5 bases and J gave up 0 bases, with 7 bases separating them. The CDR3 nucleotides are TGTGCCAGCTCAAGCGGGATGAACACTGAAGCTTTCTTT. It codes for CASSSGMNTEAFF.